This T cell receptor beta chain emerged from a study of cytomegalovirus exposure and HLA in healthy donors. Points from the study as a whole: Other equally common chains were less clonally expanded than HLA-associated TCR beta chains, a later analysis showed.

Concerning this clone: Its antigen is undetermined.

This CDR3 is built from 13 residues. Germline V lookup: CDR1 LNHDA, CDR2 SQIVND (reference sequence). V was shortened by 3 bases and J by 3 bases, with 8 bases between the two germline ends. PCR involved 60 Vbeta and 13 Jbeta primers. TCRdb's table, derived via immunoSEQ multiplex PCR, lists solely in-frame clones and lacks some. Altogether fewer than 200,000 clones are present, 73% being singletons, with the ten largest covering approximately 5.6%. Sequencing was performed on PBMCs. The chain links TRBV19 to TRBJ2-5; D not certain. The receptor comes from a woman aged 18 to 35 in good health and CMV-seropositive. CDR3 DNA: TGTGCCAGTAGTATTGGCTTCGAAGAGACCCAGTACTTC. It specifies CASSIGFEETQYF. The entire variable domain, with the rest obtained from reference TRBV19 and TRBJ2-5, is as follows: DGGITQSPKYLFRKEGQNVTLSCEQNLNHDAMYWYRQDPGQGLRLIYYSQIVNDFQKGDIAEGYSVSREKKESFPLTVTSAQKNPTAFYLCASSIGFEETQYFGPGTRLLVL.